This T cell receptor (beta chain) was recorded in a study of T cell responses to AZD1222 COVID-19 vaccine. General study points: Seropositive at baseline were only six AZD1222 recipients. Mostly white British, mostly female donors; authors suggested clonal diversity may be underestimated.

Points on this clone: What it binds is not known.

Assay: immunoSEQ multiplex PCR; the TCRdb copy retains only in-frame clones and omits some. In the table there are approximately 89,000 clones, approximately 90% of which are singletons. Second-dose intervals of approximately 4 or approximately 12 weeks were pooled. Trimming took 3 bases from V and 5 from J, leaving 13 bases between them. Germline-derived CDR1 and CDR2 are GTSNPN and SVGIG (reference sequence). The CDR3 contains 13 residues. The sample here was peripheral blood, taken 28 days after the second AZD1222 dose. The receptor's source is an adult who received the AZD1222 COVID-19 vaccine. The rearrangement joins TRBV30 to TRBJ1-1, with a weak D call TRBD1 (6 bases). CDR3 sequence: CAWRQGWGTEAFF. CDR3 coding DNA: TGTGCCTGGAGGCAGGGGTGGGGGACTGAAGCTTTCTTT.